A single sample is the source of the 23 T cell receptor beta chains below, sequenced in a study of shared clonotypes between healthy human individuals. The data were produced by immunoSEQ multiplex PCR, yet TCRdb's version contains in-frame clones alone and is incomplete. The sample includes about 2.3 million clones, over 90% of them seen just once. The sample was naive CD4+ T cells from PBMCs. The subset denotes: CD45RA+ positively selected. All receptors come from a man aged 18 to 29 in good health. Some clones in this sample may be carry-over from other donors' samples.

The chain joins TRBV27 to TRBJ1-5, with D tentatively TRBD1 (6 bases). The V end lost 1 base, the J end lost 3 bases, and 19 bases lay between the germline ends. This CDR3 spans 18 amino acids. Germline V CDR1 and CDR2: MNHEY, SMNVEV (reference sequence). The CDR3 protein is CASSLFSGQPLNNQPQHF. The CDR3 DNA follows: TGTGCCAGCAGTTTATTTTCGGGACAACCCTTGAACAATCAGCCCCAGCATTTT.

The chain recombines TRBV7-2 with TRBJ1-1; 9 positions agree with TRBD1. The CDR3 extends over 15 amino acids. Germline V gene sequence: CDR1 SGHTA, CDR2 FQGNSA. V lost 4 bases and J lost 1; bases outside the gene matches: 4. The CDR3 loop reads CASSSDRGTNTEAFF. The DNA of the CDR3 is TGTGCCAGCAGCTCCGACAGGGGGACGAACACTGAAGCTTTCTTT.

The V gene is TRBV27, the J gene TRBJ2-1; TRBD2 matches at 9 bases. The CDR3 is made up of 15 amino acids. The ends lost 5 bases at V and 7 bases at J; junction bases unmatched: 9. From germline, CDR1 is MNHEY and CDR2 SMNVEV (reference sequence). CDR3 residues: CASSQNSGRRNEQFF. The DNA for the CDR3 is TGTGCCAGCAGTCAAAATAGCGGGAGAAGGAATGAGCAGTTCTTC.

The V gene is TRBV7-2, the J gene TRBJ1-2, with a weak D call TRBD1 (5 bases). Germline lookup yields CDR1 SGHTA and CDR2 FQGNSA. This CDR3 is built from 13 residues. V was pared by 5 bases and J by 7 bases, with 14 bases between. CDR3 region: CASSQDSGAGYTF. The CDR3 nucleotides read TGTGCCAGCAGCCAAGACAGTGGGGCTGGCTACACCTTC.

This chain links TRBV5-1 with TRBJ2-2; possible D gene TRBD2, 5 bases. CDR1 is SGHRS, CDR2 YFSETQ, per germline. V dropped 4 bases and J dropped 3 bases, with 10 bases sitting between them. This CDR3 contains 14 residues. In nucleotides, the CDR3 is TGCGCCAGCAGCCAGTCCGGGGACACCGGGGAGCTGTTTTTT. Its translation: CASSQSGDTGELFF.

V is TRBV7-9 and J is TRBJ1-3; TRBD1 might be the D (6 bases). Germline V gene sequence: CDR1 SEHNR, CDR2 FQNEAQ (reference sequence). CDR3 length: 14 residues. The V end lost 5 bases, the J end lost 4 bases, and 12 bases lay between the germline ends. The DNA of the CDR3 is TGTGCCAGCAGCAAAACAGGGCGCGGAAACACCATATATTTT. This encodes CASSKTGRGNTIYF.

Points on this clone: Other DNA sequences of this sample code for an identical CDR3. The CDR3 sequence: CASSPGTGNTEAFF. The DNA for the CDR3 is TGTGCCAGCTCACCCGGGACAGGGAACACTGAAGCTTTCTTT. This chain links TRBV18 with TRBJ1-1; TRBD1 aligns across 8 bases. Trimming at V came to 3 bases and at J to 1 base, leaving 1 base not matched to a gene. Looked up from germline, CDR1 is KGHSH and CDR2 is LQKENI. This CDR3 spans 14 amino acids.

The chain combines TRBV2 with TRBJ2-3, with 8 bases matching TRBD1. Germline-derived CDR1 and CDR2 are SNHLY and FYNNEI. With 8 bases clipped from V and 3 bases from J, the junction kept 7 bases outside the gene matches. There are 14 residues in the CDR3. The CDR3 spells CASARGLRTDTQYF. The CDR3 DNA sequence: TGTGCCAGCGCCAGGGGGCTAAGGACAGATACGCAGTATTTT.

This chain joins TRBV4-1 and TRBJ1-2, with no clear D. Germline-derived CDR1 and CDR2 are MGHRA and YSYEKL. The germline V and J ends were trimmed by 1 base and 4 bases, with 19 bases remaining between them. The CDR3 extends over 17 amino acids. The CDR3 region has the DNA TGCGCCAGCAGCCAAGCTGCGACTAGCGGGAAGGGCTATGGCTACACCTTC. It is translated as CASSQAATSGKGYGYTF.

V usage is TRBV5-1 and J usage is TRBJ2-5, with unresolved D. This CDR3 region has 13 residues. The V end lost 1 base, the J end lost 3 bases, and 7 bases lay between the germline ends. Germline V gene data show CDR1 as SGHRS and CDR2 as YFSETQ. The CDR3 region is CASSLSSEETQYF. The CDR3 DNA reads as TGCGCCAGCAGCTTGTCCAGTGAAGAGACCCAGTACTTC. The variable domain in full, with the rest retrieved from reference TRBV5-1 and TRBJ2-5, is KAGVTQTPRYLIKTRGQQVTLSCSPISGHRSVSWYQQTPGQGLQFLFEYFSETQRNKGNFPGRFSGRQFSNSRSEMNVSTLELGDSALYLCASSLSSEETQYFGPGTRLLVL.

V usage is TRBV5-6 and J usage is TRBJ2-3, with D maybe TRBD2 (6 bases). This CDR3 is 16 amino acids long. Trimming took off 4 bases at V and 0 bases at J, with 15 bases between the two ends. Looked up from germline, CDR1 is SGHDT and CDR2 is YYEEEE. The CDR3 DNA reads TGTGCCAGCAGCGCGGGGACTCGCCGTAGCACAGATACGCAGTATTTT. Its protein is CASSAGTRRSTDTQYF. Looking up the rest from reference TRBV5-6 and TRBJ2-3 gives the full variable domain: DAGVTQSPTHLIKTRGQQVTLRCSPKSGHDTVSWYQQALGQGPQFIFQYYEEEERQRGNFPDRFSGHQFPNYSSELNVNALLLGDSALYLCASSAGTRRSTDTQYFGPGTRLTVL.

The V and J genes are TRBV28 and TRBJ1-3; D may be TRBD1 (6 bases). This CDR3 contains 14 residues. Germline V gene sequence: CDR1 MDHEN, CDR2 SYDVKM. V was clipped by 5 bases and J by 4 bases, with 12 bases between them. The CDR3 coding sequence is TGTGCCAGCAGTGCCGGGACACTCGGAAACACCATATATTTT. Translating gives CASSAGTLGNTIYF.

The rearrangement uses TRBV4-3 and TRBJ2-1; 9 bases fit TRBD2. The J segment lost 6 bases and the V segment lost 1 base, leaving 4 bases of the junction unmatched. Germline CDR1 is LGHNA and CDR2 is YSLEER. This CDR3 spans 15 amino acids. In DNA, the CDR3 is TGCGCCAGCAGCCAAGGCGGGGGGGACTTCAATGAGCAGTTCTTC. Translated: CASSQGGGDFNEQFF.

The rearrangement links TRBV20-1 to TRBJ1-1; D is ambiguous. Trimming took 0 bases from V and 7 from J, leaving 6 bases between them. This CDR3 spans 11 amino acids. Germline values: CDR1 DFQATT, CDR2 SNEGSKA (reference sequence). The CDR3 is CSARDELEAFF. CDR3 sequence (DNA): TGCAGTGCTAGAGACGAGCTTGAAGCTTTCTTT.

This chain joins TRBV7-2 and TRBJ2-7; D could derive from TRBD1 or TRBD2 (5 bases each). Trimming cost V 5 bases and J 2 bases, with 13 bases left between them. Germline CDR1 and CDR2: SGHTA and FQGNSA. This CDR3 is built from 14 residues. The CDR3 is CASSPHGDPYEQYF. As DNA, the CDR3 is TGTGCCAGCAGCCCACATGGGGACCCCTACGAGCAGTACTTC.

The chain has TRBV5-8 and TRBJ2-7; 15 bases map to TRBD2. Germline trimming cut 4 bases from V and 3 bases from J; bases unmatched to any gene: 5. The CDR3 length is 16 residues. The germline CDR1 and CDR2 sequences are SGHTS and YDEGEE. CDR3 bases: TGTGCCAGCAGCCCCGGACTAGCGGGAGGGGTCTACGAGCAGTACTTC. Translated, it gives CASSPGLAGGVYEQYF.

This chain links TRBV28 with TRBJ2-1; 9 nucleotides line up with TRBD1. V lost 3 bases to trimming and J lost 0 bases; unmatched junction nucleotides: 9. Germline V gene data show CDR1 as MDHEN and CDR2 as SYDVKM. The CDR3 runs to 18 residues. The CDR3 sequence is CASSFGTGPTDSYNEQFF. The CDR3 DNA sequence: TGTGCCAGCAGTTTCGGGACAGGGCCCACCGACTCCTACAATGAGCAGTTCTTC.

The J gene is TRBJ2-2, the V gene TRBV9; D could derive from TRBD1 or TRBD2 (5 bases each). Germline loops: CDR1 SGDLS, CDR2 YYNGEE. The CDR3 sequence is 14 residues long. V was trimmed by 5 bases and J by 4 bases, leaving 12 bases between them. The CDR3 sequence: CASRRDATTGELFF. The DNA for the CDR3 is TGTGCCAGCAGGAGGGACGCCACCACCGGGGAGCTGTTTTTT. The variable domain in full, completed from reference TRBV9 and TRBJ2-2, reads DSGVTQTPKHLITATGQRVTLRCSPRSGDLSVYWYQQSLDQGLQFLIQYYNGEERAKGNILERFSAQQFPDLHSELNLSSLELGDSALYFCASRRDATTGELFFGEGSRLTVL.

The genes are TRBV27 and TRBJ1-5; D perhaps matches TRBD1 (5 bases). CDR1 is MNHEY and CDR2 is SMNVEV in the germline V gene (reference sequence). The CDR3 has 15 amino acids. V lost 2 bases, J lost 2 bases, and 10 bases lay in between. CDR3 coding DNA: TGTGCCAGCAGTTTAGACAGAAGCCGCAATCAGCCCCAGCATTTT. It codes for CASSLDRSRNQPQHF.

The J gene is TRBJ1-5, the V gene TRBV2; perhaps TRBD1 as D (6 bases). V was cut by 3 bases and J by 0 bases, with 9 bases left in between. The CDR3 totals 15 residues. From germline, CDR1 is SNHLY and CDR2 FYNNEI. The chain's CDR3 is CASSDPGVSNQPQHF. Here the CDR3 DNA reads TGTGCCAGCAGTGACCCAGGGGTTAGCAATCAGCCCCAGCATTTT.

The J gene is TRBJ1-1, the V gene TRBV7-9, with TRBD1 matching over 7 bases. CDR1 and CDR2 (germline): SEHNR, FQNEAQ (reference sequence). The CDR3 loop spans 12 amino acids. The V segment lost 5 bases and the J segment 8 bases; nucleotides outside the gene matches: 5. The CDR3: CASSRRDSEAFF. CDR3 coding DNA: TGTGCCAGCAGCCGGAGGGACAGCGAAGCTTTCTTT.

Concerning this clone: The sample carries other DNA sequences with the same CDR3. The chain uses TRBV5-1 and TRBJ2-5; D is uncertain. This CDR3 region has 14 residues. The germline V gene has CDR1 SGHRS and CDR2 YFSETQ. The V end lost 0 bases, the J end lost 2 bases, and 8 bases lay between the germline ends. For the CDR3, the DNA is TGCGCCAGCAGCTTGGGCCCGGAACAAGAGACCCAGTACTTC. Translated: CASSLGPEQETQYF.

The chain joins TRBV28 to TRBJ1-5, with TRBD1 matching 7 bases. This CDR3 is 12 amino acids long. Germline values: CDR1 MDHEN, CDR2 SYDVKM. V trimming: 2 bases; J trimming: 11 bases; junction bases outside the gene matches: 3. CDR3 sequence: CASSLGTVTQHF. The CDR3, as DNA: TGTGCCAGCAGTTTAGGGACAGTAACCCAGCATTTT.